What follows describes a single T cell receptor (beta chain). It was negative isolation that provided the CD8+ and CD4+ T cells, whereas TEMRA cells were enriched by FACS. The data originate from a study of CD8 T cells in Susac syndrome. This CDR3 is 10 amino acids long. Trimming took off 8 bases at V and 13 bases at J, with 14 bases between the two ends. The germline CDR1 and CDR2 sequences are SEHNR and FQNEAQ (reference sequence). It was with random hexamers that about 0.45 to 1 ug RNA was reverse transcribed. The amplification used immunoSEQ multiplex PCR on TCR beta CDR3; it spanned 54 Vbeta and 13 Jbeta. TCRdb redid the calling of the immunoSEQ multiplex PCR reads with MiXCR, one entry per CDR3 protein. The table lists around 150,000 distinct CDR3 sequences, roughly 95% of them singletons.

This TCR was recovered from a human donor with multiple sclerosis. V is TRBV7-9 and J is TRBJ2-5; no reliable D call. Sequencing used CD4+ T cells from PBMCs. CDR3 sequence: CASANGVWYF. CDR3 coding DNA: TGTGCCAGCGCCAACGGCGTATGGTACTTC.